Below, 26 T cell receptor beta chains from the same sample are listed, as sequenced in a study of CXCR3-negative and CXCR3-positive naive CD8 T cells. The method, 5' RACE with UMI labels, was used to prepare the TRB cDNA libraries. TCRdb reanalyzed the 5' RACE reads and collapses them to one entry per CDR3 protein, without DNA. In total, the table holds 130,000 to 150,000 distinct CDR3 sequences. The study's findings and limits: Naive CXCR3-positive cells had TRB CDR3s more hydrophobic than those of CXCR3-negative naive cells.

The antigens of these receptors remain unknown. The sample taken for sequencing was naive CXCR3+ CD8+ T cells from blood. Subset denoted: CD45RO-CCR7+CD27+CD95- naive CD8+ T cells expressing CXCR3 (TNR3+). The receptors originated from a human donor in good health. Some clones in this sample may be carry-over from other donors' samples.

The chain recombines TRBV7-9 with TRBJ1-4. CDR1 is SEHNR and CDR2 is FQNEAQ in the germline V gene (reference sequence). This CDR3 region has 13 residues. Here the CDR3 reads CASSTDLNEKLFF.

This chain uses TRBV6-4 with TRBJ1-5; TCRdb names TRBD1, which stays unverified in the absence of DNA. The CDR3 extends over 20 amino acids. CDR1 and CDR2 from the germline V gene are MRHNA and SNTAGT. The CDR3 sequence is CASSDWNQSWTLDSNQPQHF.

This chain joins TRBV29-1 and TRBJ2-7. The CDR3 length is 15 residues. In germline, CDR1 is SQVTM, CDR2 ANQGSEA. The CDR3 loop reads CSVEEGDRGSYEQYF.

CDR3 sequence: CATSSQDSYNEQFF. This sequence joins TRBV15 and TRBJ2-1. The length of the CDR3 is 14 residues. Germline values: CDR1 LNHNV, CDR2 YYDKDF (reference sequence).

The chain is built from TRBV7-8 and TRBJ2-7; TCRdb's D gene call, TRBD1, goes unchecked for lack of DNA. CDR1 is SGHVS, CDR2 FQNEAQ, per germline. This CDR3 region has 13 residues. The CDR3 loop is CASSLDPGGEQYF. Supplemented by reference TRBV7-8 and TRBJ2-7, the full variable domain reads GAGVSQSPRYKVAKRGQDVALRCDPISGHVSLFWYQQALGQGPEFLTYFQNEAQLDKSGLPSDRFFAERPEGSVSTLKIQRTQQEDSAVYLCASSLDPGGEQYFGPGTRLTVT.

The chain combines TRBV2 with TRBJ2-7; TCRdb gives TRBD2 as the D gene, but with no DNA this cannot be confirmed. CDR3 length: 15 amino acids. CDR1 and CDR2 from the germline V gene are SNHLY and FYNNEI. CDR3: CASFGHGTTGLEQYF.

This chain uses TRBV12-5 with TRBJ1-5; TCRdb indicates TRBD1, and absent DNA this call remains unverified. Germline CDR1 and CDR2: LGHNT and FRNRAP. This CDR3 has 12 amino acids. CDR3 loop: CASGLDGTAQHF.

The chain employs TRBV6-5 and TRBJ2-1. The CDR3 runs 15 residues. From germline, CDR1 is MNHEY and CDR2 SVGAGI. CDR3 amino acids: CASSNTESSYNEQFF.

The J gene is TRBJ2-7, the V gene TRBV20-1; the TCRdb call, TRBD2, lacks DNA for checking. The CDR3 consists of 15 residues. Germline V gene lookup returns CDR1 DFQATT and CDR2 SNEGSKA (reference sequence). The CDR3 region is CSASGGGGTAYEQYF.

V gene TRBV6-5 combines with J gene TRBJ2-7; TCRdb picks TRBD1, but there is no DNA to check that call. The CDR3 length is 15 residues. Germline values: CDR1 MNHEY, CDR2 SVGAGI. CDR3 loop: CASSTDRGPRYEQYF.

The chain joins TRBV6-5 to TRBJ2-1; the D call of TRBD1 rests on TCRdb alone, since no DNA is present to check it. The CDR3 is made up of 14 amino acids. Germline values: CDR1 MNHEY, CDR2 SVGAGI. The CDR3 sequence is CASSPLTPPNEQFF.

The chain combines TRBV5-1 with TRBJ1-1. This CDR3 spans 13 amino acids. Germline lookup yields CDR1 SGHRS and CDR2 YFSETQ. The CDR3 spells CASRHMTVAEAFF.

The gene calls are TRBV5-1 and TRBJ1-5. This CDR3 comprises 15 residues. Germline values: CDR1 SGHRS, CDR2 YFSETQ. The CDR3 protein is CASSLGLQSNQPQHF.

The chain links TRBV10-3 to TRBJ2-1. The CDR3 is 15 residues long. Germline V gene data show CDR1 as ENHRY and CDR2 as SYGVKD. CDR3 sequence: CAISERVGSYNEQFF.

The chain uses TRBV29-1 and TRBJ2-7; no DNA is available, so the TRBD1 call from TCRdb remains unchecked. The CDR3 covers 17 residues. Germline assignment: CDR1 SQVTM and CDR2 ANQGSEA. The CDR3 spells CSVEEELTGIPFYEQYF.

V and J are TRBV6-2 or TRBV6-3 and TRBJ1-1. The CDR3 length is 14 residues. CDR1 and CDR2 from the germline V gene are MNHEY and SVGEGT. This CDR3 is CASSYSELNTEAFF.

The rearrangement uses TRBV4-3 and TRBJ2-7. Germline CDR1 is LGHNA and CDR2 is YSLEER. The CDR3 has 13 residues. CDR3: CASSQGRSYEQYF.

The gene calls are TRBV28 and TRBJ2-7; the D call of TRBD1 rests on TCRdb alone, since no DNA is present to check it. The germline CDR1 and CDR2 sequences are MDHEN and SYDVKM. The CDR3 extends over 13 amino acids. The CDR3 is CASSWGRVYEQYF.

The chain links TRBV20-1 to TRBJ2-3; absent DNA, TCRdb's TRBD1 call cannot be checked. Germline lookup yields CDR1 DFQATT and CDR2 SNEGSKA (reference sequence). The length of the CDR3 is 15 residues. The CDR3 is CSAPSLGSGAGTQYF.

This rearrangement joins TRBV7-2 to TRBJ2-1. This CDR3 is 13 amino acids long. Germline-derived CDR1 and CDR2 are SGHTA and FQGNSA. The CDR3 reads CASSSSIYNEQFF. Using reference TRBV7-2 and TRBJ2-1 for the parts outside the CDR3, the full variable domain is GAGVSQSPSNKVTEKGKDVELRCDPISGHTALYWYRQSLGQGLEFLIYFQGNSAPDKSGLPSDRFSAERTGGSVSTLTIQRTQQEDSAVYLCASSSSIYNEQFFGPGTRLTVL.

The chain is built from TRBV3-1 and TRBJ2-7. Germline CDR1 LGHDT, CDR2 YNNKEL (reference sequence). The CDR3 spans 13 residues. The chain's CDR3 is CASSSSVSYEQYF.

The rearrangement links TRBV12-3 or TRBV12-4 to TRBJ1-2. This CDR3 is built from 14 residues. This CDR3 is CASSLEARTYGYTF.

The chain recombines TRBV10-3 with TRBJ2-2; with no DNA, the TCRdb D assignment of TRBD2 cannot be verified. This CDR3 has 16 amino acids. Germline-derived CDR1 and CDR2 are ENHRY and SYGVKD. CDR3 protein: CAISESQRESTGELFF.

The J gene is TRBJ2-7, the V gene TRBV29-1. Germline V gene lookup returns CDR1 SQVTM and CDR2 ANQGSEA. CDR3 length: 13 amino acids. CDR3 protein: CSVLDLITYEQYF.

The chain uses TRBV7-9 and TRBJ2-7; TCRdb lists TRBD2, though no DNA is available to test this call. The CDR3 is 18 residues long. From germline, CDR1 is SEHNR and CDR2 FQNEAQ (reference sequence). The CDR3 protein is CASSPPIQTSGVRIAQYF.

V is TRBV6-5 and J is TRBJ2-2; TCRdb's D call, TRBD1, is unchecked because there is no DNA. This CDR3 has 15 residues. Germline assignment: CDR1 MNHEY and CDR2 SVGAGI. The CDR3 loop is CASTWGQEQTGELFF.